Each of the 3 T cell receptor beta chains below was sequenced from the same sample in a study of shared clonotypes between healthy human individuals. TCRdb's copy holds only in-frame clones and misses some; the assay was immunoSEQ multiplex PCR. The table records roughly 1 million clones, more than 60% of them present only once. Sequenced material: memory CD4+ T cells sorted from blood. Subset: CD45RA-negative fraction. These receptors all stem from a man aged 18-30 years in good health.

J is TRBJ2-5 and V is TRBV7-6; TRBD2 aligns across 12 bases. Germline trimming cut 1 base from V and 4 bases from J; bases unmatched to any gene: 10. Germline V lookup: CDR1 SGHVS, CDR2 FNYEAQ. The CDR3 loop spans 18 amino acids. CDR3 sequence: CASSLVGSLAGGRETQYF. In DNA form, the CDR3 reads TGTGCCAGCAGCTTAGTCGGGTCCCTAGCGGGAGGGCGAGAGACCCAGTACTTC.

This clone was seen a single time. Other DNA sequences in the same sample also yield this CDR3. The chain has TRBV7-2 and TRBJ2-7, with 8 bases that match TRBD1. The CDR3 consists of 15 residues. After removal of 3 bases from V and 1 base from J, the junction contained 5 bases not matched to a gene. Germline-derived CDR1 and CDR2 are SGHTA and FQGNSA. This CDR3 is CASSLAGQGSYEQYF. For the CDR3, the DNA is TGTGCCAGCAGCTTGGCTGGACAGGGTTCCTACGAGCAGTACTTC.

The genes are TRBV11-2 and TRBJ2-3, with D perhaps matching TRBD1 (6 bases). Trimming cost V 1 base and J 2 bases, with 13 bases left between them. Germline V gene lookup returns CDR1 SGHAT and CDR2 FQNNGV. The CDR3 spans 16 residues. CDR3 nucleotide sequence: TGTGCCAGCAGCTTAGTGGGCGGACAGTACACAGATACGCAGTATTTT. Translation: CASSLVGGQYTDTQYF.